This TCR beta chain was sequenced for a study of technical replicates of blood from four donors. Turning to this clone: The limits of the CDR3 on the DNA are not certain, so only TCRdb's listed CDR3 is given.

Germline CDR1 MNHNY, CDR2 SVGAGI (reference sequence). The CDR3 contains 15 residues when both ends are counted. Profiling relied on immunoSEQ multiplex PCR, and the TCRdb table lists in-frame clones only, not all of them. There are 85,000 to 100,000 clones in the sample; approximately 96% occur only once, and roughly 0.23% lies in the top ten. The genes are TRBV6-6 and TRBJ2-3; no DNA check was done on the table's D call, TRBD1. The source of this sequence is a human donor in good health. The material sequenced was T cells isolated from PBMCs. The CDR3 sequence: CASSSSTGIEDTQYF.